Shown below are 12 T cell receptor beta chains from a single sample sequenced in a study of breast tumors, draining lymph nodes, adjacent tissues. TCRdb re-called the multiplex PCR reads through MiXCR, storing one row per CDR3 protein. The data show about 270,000 distinct CDR3 sequences, with over 30% seen just once and 0.85% to 1.3% held by the top ten. Axillary draining lymph nodes of breast cancer patients supplied the node samples. Sequencing was performed on axillary lymph node tissue. Receptors were obtained from a female donor with breast cancer. Some clones in this sample may be carry-over from other donors' samples.

This clonotype was recorded many times. CDR3 in amino acids: CASSLDNTGELFF. DNA of the CDR3: TGTGCCAGCAGCTTGGATAACACCGGGGAGCTGTTTTTT. This chain connects TRBV11-2 to TRBJ2-2; D remains ambiguous. The CDR3 has 13 residues. Per germline, CDR1 SGHAT and CDR2 FQNNGV. Trimming left V 3 bases short and J 2 bases short, with 4 bases between.

This clonotype was counted ten times or more. The rearrangement links TRBV6-1 to TRBJ1-5; D gene uncertain. Trimming stripped 6 bases from V and 4 bases from J, with 13 bases between. CDR3 length: 14 amino acids. Looked up from germline, CDR1 is MNHNS and CDR2 is SASEGT. This CDR3 reads CASRNSDGNQPQHF. CDR3 DNA: TGTGCCAGCAGGAATTCCGACGGAAATCAGCCCCAGCATTTT.

In this sample, this clonotype turned up many times. V is TRBV11-3 and J is TRBJ2-7, with 11 bases fitting TRBD1. V was clipped by 4 bases and J by 3 bases; unmatched bases: 5. In germline, CDR1 is SGHNT, CDR2 YENEEA. The CDR3 covers 15 residues. CDR3 sequence (DNA): TGTGCCAGCAGCTCCGGGACAGGGGGTGGCTACGAGCAGTACTTC. Translated: CASSSGTGGGYEQYF. Complete variable domain (other parts from reference TRBV11-3 and TRBJ2-7): EAGVVQSPRYKIIEKKQPVAFWCNPISGHNTLYWYLQNLGQGPELLIRYENEEAVDDSQLPKDRFSAERLKGVDSTLKIQPAELGDSAVYLCASSSGTGGGYEQYFGPGTRLTVT.

This clonotype was recorded at least ten times. The chain couples TRBV2 to TRBJ2-5; 8 bases map to TRBD2. The germline V gene encodes CDR1 SNHLY and CDR2 FYNNEI. This CDR3 contains 14 residues. V was clipped by 5 bases and J by 1 base; unmatched bases: 3. The CDR3 nucleotides are TGTGCCAGCAGTTTCCTAGCGGGCCAAGAGACCCAGTACTTC. Its protein is CASSFLAGQETQYF.

The rearrangement links TRBV6-5 to TRBJ2-1; 9 nucleotides line up with TRBD2. Germline CDR1 MNHEY, CDR2 SVGAGI. The CDR3 length is 15 residues. J lost 4 bases, V lost 5 bases, and 6 bases had no gene match. CDR3 bases: TGTGCCAGCAGTCCTATAGCGGGAGCTTACAATGAGCAGTTCTTC. It codes for CASSPIAGAYNEQFF.

This clonotype came up once. CDR3 residues: CATSGRAAEQFF. CDR3 nucleotides: TGTGCCACTAGCGGGAGGGCCGCTGAGCAGTTCTTC. This chain joins TRBV10-3 and TRBJ2-1, with TRBD2 identical over 12 bases. This CDR3 spans 12 amino acids. J gave up 9 bases and V 10 bases, and 4 bases lay outside the gene matches. Germline CDR1 reads ENHRY; CDR2 reads SYGVKD.

In regard to this clonotype: This may come from a read error, since a much larger clone is one base off. Here the CDR3 omits its conserved ending phenylalanine or tryptophan, so a read error is the likely source. V and J are TRBV3-1 and TRBJ1-6; possibly TRBD1 for D (6 bases). V was clipped by 0 bases and J by 7 bases, with 7 bases between them. This CDR3 comprises 14 residues. Germline CDR1 and CDR2: LGHDT and YNNKEL (reference sequence). The CDR3 loop reads CASSQEDRNSPLHS. The CDR3 DNA sequence: TGTGCCAGCAGCCAAGAGGACAGAAATTCACCCCTCCACTCT.

This clonotype was seen at least ten times. The V call is TRBV7-9, the J call TRBJ2-7; D not resolved. This CDR3 has 13 amino acids. Germline-derived CDR1 and CDR2 are SEHNR and FQNEAQ (reference sequence). Trimming stripped 7 bases from V and 4 bases from J, with 14 bases between. The CDR3 reads CASTSNGLYEQYF. In DNA, the CDR3 is TGTGCCAGCACCTCCAATGGCCTATACGAGCAGTACTTC.

This clonotype was counted between two and nine times. The V call is TRBV6-5, the J call TRBJ2-4; possibly TRBD2 for D (6 bases). This CDR3 spans 16 amino acids. V lost 5 bases, J lost 1 base, and 15 bases lay in between. Looked up from germline, CDR1 is MNHEY and CDR2 is SVGAGI. For the CDR3, the DNA is TGTGCCAGCAGTCTAACACGGGAGACGGCCAAAAACATTCAGTACTTC. This encodes CASSLTRETAKNIQYF.

In the case of this clonotype: With a much larger clone just one base away, this may be a read error. V and J are TRBV12-3 or TRBV12-4 and TRBJ2-2; 7 bases match TRBD2. CDR3 length: 15 amino acids. V lost 3 bases to trimming and J lost 2 bases; unmatched junction nucleotides: 3. The CDR3 DNA reads as TGTGCCAGCAGTTTCGCTAGCGGAAACACCGGGGAGCTGTTTTTT. Translated, it gives CASSFASGNTGELFF.

At least ten counts were recorded for this clonotype. The J gene is TRBJ2-5, the V gene TRBV7-8; D is ambiguous. Trimming took 1 base from V and 7 from J, leaving 7 bases between them. Germline CDR1 is SGHVS and CDR2 is FQNEAQ. The CDR3 runs to 12 residues. The CDR3 sequence: CASSLDGWTQYF. CDR3 in DNA: TGTGCCAGCAGCTTAGACGGTTGGACCCAGTACTTC. The full variable domain, with the rest looked up from reference TRBV7-8 and TRBJ2-5, is GAGVSQSPRYKVAKRGQDVALRCDPISGHVSLFWYQQALGQGPEFLTYFQNEAQLDKSGLPSDRFFAERPEGSVSTLKIQRTQQEDSAVYLCASSLDGWTQYFGPGTRLLVL.

Concerning this clonotype itself: This may be a read error: a much more frequent sequence differs by one nucleotide. This chain joins TRBV20-1 and TRBJ2-1; no clear D gene. Germline lookup yields CDR1 DFQATT and CDR2 SNEGSKA (reference sequence). The length of the CDR3 is 12 residues. The CDR3 reads CSAPLGSNEPFF. The CDR3 DNA is TGCAGTGCACCGCTCGGATCCAATGAGCCGTTCTTC.